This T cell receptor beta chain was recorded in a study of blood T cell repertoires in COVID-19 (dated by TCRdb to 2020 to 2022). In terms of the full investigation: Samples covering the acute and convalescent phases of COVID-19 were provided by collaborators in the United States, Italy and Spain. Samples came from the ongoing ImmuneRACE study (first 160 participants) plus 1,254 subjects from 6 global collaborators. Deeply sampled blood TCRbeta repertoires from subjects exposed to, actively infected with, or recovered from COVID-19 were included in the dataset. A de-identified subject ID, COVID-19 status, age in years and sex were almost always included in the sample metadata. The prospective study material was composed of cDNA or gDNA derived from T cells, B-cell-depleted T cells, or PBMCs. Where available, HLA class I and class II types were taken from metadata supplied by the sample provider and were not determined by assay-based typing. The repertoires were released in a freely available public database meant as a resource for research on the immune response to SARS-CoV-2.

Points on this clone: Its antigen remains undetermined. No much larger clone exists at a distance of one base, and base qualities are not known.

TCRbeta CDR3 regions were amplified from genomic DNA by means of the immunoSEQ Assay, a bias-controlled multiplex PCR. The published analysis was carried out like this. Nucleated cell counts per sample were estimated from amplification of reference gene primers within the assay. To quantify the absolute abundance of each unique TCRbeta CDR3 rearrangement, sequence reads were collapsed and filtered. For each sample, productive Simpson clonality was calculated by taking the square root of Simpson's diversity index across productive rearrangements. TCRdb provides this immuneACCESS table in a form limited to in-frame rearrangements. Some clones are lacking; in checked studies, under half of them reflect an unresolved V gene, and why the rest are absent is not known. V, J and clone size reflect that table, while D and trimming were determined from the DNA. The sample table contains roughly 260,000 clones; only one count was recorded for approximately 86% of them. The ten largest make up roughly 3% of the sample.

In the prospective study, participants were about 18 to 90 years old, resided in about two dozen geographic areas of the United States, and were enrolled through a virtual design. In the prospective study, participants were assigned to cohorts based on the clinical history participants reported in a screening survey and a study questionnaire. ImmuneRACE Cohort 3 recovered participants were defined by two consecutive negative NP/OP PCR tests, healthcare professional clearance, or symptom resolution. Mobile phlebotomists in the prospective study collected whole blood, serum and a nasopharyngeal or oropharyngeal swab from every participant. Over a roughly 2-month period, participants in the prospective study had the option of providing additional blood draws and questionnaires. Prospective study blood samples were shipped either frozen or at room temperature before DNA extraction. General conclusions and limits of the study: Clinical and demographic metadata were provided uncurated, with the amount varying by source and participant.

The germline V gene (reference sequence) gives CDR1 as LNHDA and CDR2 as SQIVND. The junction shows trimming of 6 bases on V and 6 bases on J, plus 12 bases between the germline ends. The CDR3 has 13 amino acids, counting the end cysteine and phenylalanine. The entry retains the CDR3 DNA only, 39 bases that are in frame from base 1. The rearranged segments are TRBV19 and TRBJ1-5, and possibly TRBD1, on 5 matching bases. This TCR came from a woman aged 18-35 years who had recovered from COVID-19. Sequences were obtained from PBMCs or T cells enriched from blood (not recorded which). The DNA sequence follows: TGTGCCAGTAGGGGACTTGCCGGTCAGCCCCAGCATTTT. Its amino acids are CASRGLAGQPQHF.